Listed here are 30 T cell receptor beta chains from one sample, sequenced in a study of blood T cell repertoires in COVID-19. TCRdb keeps only in-frame clones here, not all; method: immunoSEQ multiplex PCR. The sample holds approximately 220,000 clones, more than 65% seen once. The sequenced sample was peripheral blood. These receptors were collected from a woman in her twenties or thirties who had recovered from COVID-19.

The J gene is TRBJ1-1, the V gene TRBV28; 8 bases are a match to TRBD1. J gave up 2 bases and V 11 bases, and 7 bases lay outside the gene matches. This CDR3 comprises 13 residues. Germline V lookup: CDR1 MDHEN, CDR2 SYDVKM. As DNA, the CDR3 is TGTGCCGGTCAAACAGGGGGTAACACTGAAGCTTTCTTT. This sequence encodes CAGQTGGNTEAFF. Together with reference TRBV28 and TRBJ1-1, the CDR3 gives the full variable domain: DVKVTQSSRYLVKRTGEKVFLECVQDMDHENMFWYRQDPGLGLRLIYFSYDVKMKEKGDIPEGYSVSREKKERFSLILESASTNQTSMYLCAGQTGGNTEAFFGQGTRLTVV.

The V call is TRBV27, the J call TRBJ1-2; D is ambiguous. Germline V lookup: CDR1 MNHEY, CDR2 SMNVEV (reference sequence). The V and J ends lost 6 bases and 0 bases respectively, with 8 bases between them. CDR3 size: 13 residues. The CDR3 region has the DNA TGTGCCAGCAGCTTAGACTCTAACTATGGCTACACCTTC. It translates to CASSLDSNYGYTF.

The gene calls are TRBV19 and TRBJ2-5, with unresolved D. CDR1 and CDR2 from the germline V gene are LNHDA and SQIVND (reference sequence). The CDR3 is 14 residues long. V dropped 8 bases and J dropped 2 bases, with 15 bases sitting between them. As DNA, the CDR3 is TGTGCCAGTCGAAACAACCTGGTACAAGAGACCCAGTACTTC. Encoded protein: CASRNNLVQETQYF.

The chain employs TRBV27 and TRBJ2-6; D gene unclear. CDR1 is MNHEY and CDR2 is SMNVEV in the germline V gene (reference sequence). V was shortened by 8 bases and J by 0 bases, with 8 bases between the two germline ends. This CDR3 region has 14 residues. In DNA, the CDR3 is TGTGCCAGCTCCCGAGACTCTGGGGCCAACGTCCTGACTTTC. It encodes CASSRDSGANVLTF. The full variable domain, in which reference TRBV27 and TRBJ2-6 provide the parts outside the CDR3, is EAQVTQNPRYLITVTGKKLTVTCSQNMNHEYMSWYRQDPGLGLRQIYYSMNVEVTDKGDVPEGYKVSRKEKRNFPLILESPSPNQTSLYFCASSRDSGANVLTFGAGSRLTVL.

With respect to this clone: Other nucleotide sequences in the sample specify the same CDR3. V and J are TRBV2 and TRBJ1-1; no reliable D call. CDR1 SNHLY and CDR2 FYNNEI come from the germline V gene. CDR3 length: 13 amino acids. The ends were cut back, 6 bases at V and 2 bases at J, with 10 bases in the middle. CDR3 region: CASRYSPNTEAFF. The CDR3 DNA follows: TGTGCCAGCAGGTATAGTCCAAACACTGAAGCTTTCTTT.

About this clone: In the same sample, other DNA sequences code for this CDR3. The rearrangement links TRBV5-1 to TRBJ2-1, with D perhaps matching TRBD1 (5 bases). This CDR3 has 15 amino acids. Germline lookup yields CDR1 SGHRS and CDR2 YFSETQ. V lost 0 bases, J lost 3 bases, and 10 bases lay in between. The CDR3 protein is CASSLGAGNYNEQFF. CDR3 nucleotide sequence: TGCGCCAGCAGCTTGGGGGCAGGGAACTACAATGAGCAGTTCTTC.

The genes are TRBV6-5 and TRBJ2-7; TRBD1 matches at 7 bases. This CDR3 region has 14 residues. The ends lost 6 bases at V and 6 bases at J; junction bases unmatched: 11. Per the germline V gene, CDR1 is MNHEY and CDR2 is SVGAGI. The CDR3, as DNA: TGTGCCAGCAGCCGCAGCGGACAGGCCTCCGAGCAGTACTTC. As protein: CASSRSGQASEQYF.

This rearrangement joins TRBV19 to TRBJ2-7, with a possible D match to TRBD1 (5 bases). There are 14 residues in the CDR3. Trimming cost V 4 bases and J 6 bases, with 16 bases left between them. The germline V gene has CDR1 LNHDA and CDR2 SQIVND (reference sequence). The CDR3 region has the DNA TGTGCCAGTAGTAACCAGGGTCCTCTTTCCGAGCAGTACTTC. This encodes CASSNQGPLSEQYF.

The chain is built from TRBV7-9 and TRBJ2-3; a weak D match, TRBD2 (6 bases). CDR1 is SEHNR, CDR2 FQNEAQ, per germline (reference sequence). The CDR3 extends over 15 amino acids. V was clipped by 1 base and J by 1 base, with 9 bases between them. The CDR3 reads CASSLGGTGTDTQYF. The CDR3 coding sequence is TGTGCCAGCAGCTTAGGTGGGACTGGCACAGATACGCAGTATTTT.

The genes are TRBV9 and TRBJ2-2; the match to TRBD2 covers 9 bases. This CDR3 is built from 14 residues. The ends lost 5 bases at V and 4 bases at J; junction bases unmatched: 3. From germline, CDR1 is SGDLS and CDR2 YYNGEE. The CDR3 DNA reads TGTGCCAGCAGGAGACTAGCGGCCACCGGGGAGCTGTTTTTT. Translated: CASRRLAATGELFF.

On this clone itself: This sample includes further DNA sequences coding for the same CDR3. The chain couples TRBV5-6 to TRBJ1-5; 7 nucleotides align to TRBD1. The CDR3 sequence is 14 residues long. V shed 3 bases, J shed 3 bases, and the junction held 3 bases outside the gene matches. Germline loops: CDR1 SGHDT, CDR2 YYEEEE. The CDR3 DNA sequence: TGTGCCAGCAGCTACAGGGGACTCAATCAGCCCCAGCATTTT. Protein product: CASSYRGLNQPQHF.

The chain recombines TRBV29-1 with TRBJ2-3, with a weak D call TRBD2 (6 bases). The V end lost 6 bases, the J end lost 3 bases, and 10 bases lay between the germline ends. CDR3 length: 12 residues. Germline V gene lookup returns CDR1 SQVTM and CDR2 ANQGSEA. The DNA of the CDR3 is TGCAGCGTCGGGACTGAAACAGATACGCAGTATTTT. Its translation is CSVGTETDTQYF.

J is TRBJ1-2 and V is TRBV3-1 (or the pseudogene TRBV3-2); D perhaps matches TRBD1 (6 bases). Trimming removed 0 bases from V and 8 bases from J, with 16 bases in between. The CDR3 consists of 15 residues. Germline V gene data show CDR1 as LGHDT and CDR2 as YNNKEL (reference sequence). CDR3 bases: TGTGCCAGCAGCCAAGATGGGGGGGGCCGCTACGGCTACACCTTC. Translated: CASSQDGGGRYGYTF.

The chain uses TRBV18 and TRBJ1-1; 7 nucleotides agree with TRBD1. V gave up 2 bases and J gave up 1 base; unmatched junction bases: 7. Germline V gene lookup returns CDR1 KGHSH and CDR2 LQKENI. The CDR3 has 16 residues. In nucleotides, the CDR3 is TGTGCCAGCTCACCATTGGAGGGGGCGGGGAACACTGAAGCTTTCTTT. Translated, it gives CASSPLEGAGNTEAFF.

The DNA of the CDR3 is TGTGCCAGCAGTTACGACGGGACAGGCCTCGAAAAACTGTTTTTT. It specifies CASSYDGTGLEKLFF. This chain uses TRBV6-5 with TRBJ1-4, with TRBD1 identical over 8 bases. CDR1 is MNHEY and CDR2 is SVGAGI in the germline V gene. V was clipped by 2 bases and J by 8 bases; unmatched bases: 7. This CDR3 is built from 15 residues.

The chain is built from TRBV27 and TRBJ2-6, with D possibly being TRBD2 (5 bases). The germline CDR1 and CDR2 sequences are MNHEY and SMNVEV (reference sequence). This CDR3 has 18 amino acids. Trimming stripped 3 bases from V and 1 base from J, with 16 bases between. This CDR3 is CASSLAIGLASGANVLTF. The DNA of the CDR3 is TGTGCCAGCAGTTTGGCCATTGGACTGGCTTCTGGGGCCAACGTCCTGACTTTC.

This clone was picked up a small number of times. This rearrangement joins TRBV4-2 to TRBJ2-7, with 10 bases aligning to TRBD2. CDR3 length: 15 residues. CDR1 and CDR2 from the germline V gene are LGHNA and YNFKEQ. After removal of 0 bases from V and 5 bases from J, the junction contained 4 bases not matched to a gene. The CDR3 loop is CASSQDRGTSDEQYF. CDR3 nucleotides: TGTGCCAGCAGCCAAGATCGTGGGACTAGCGACGAGCAGTACTTC.

This clone was detected only once. This chain uses TRBV6-5 with TRBJ1-2, with D tentatively TRBD1 (6 bases). Trimming took off 7 bases at V and 8 bases at J, with 20 bases between the two ends. There are 14 residues in the CDR3. Germline CDR1 is MNHEY and CDR2 is SVGAGI. DNA of the CDR3: TGTGCCAGCATCTCCCAGGGGTCCCACAGGGGCTACACCTTC. Residues: CASISQGSHRGYTF.

This chain uses TRBV9 with TRBJ1-2; no definite D call. Trimming removed 0 bases at V and 2 bases at J, with 2 bases between. The CDR3 is 12 residues long. CDR1 is SGDLS, CDR2 YYNGEE, per germline. The CDR3 DNA reads as TGTGCCAGCAGCGTAGTAAACTATGGCTACACCTTC. It codes for CASSVVNYGYTF.

The V and J genes are TRBV10-3 and TRBJ2-1; 8 bases are a match to TRBD2. The CDR3 is 15 amino acids. CDR1 ENHRY and CDR2 SYGVKD come from the germline V gene. Unmatched junction bases numbered 6, after V lost 2 bases and J lost 6 bases. The CDR3 here is CAISEREGRGNEQFF. The CDR3 DNA reads as TGTGCCATCAGTGAGCGGGAGGGCCGAGGCAATGAGCAGTTCTTC.

This clone was observed a single time. The V call is TRBV19, the J call TRBJ1-4, with unresolved D. CDR1 and CDR2 from the germline V gene are LNHDA and SQIVND (reference sequence). Trimming removed 2 bases at V and 6 bases at J, with 7 bases between. This CDR3 has 13 residues. The CDR3 loop is CASSIQVHEKLFF. The CDR3 region has the DNA TGTGCCAGTAGTATACAGGTCCATGAAAAACTGTTTTTT.

This rearrangement joins TRBV28 to TRBJ1-3; no reliable D call. The CDR3 covers 12 residues. Looked up from germline, CDR1 is MDHEN and CDR2 is SYDVKM. The V end was cut by 7 bases, the J end by 0 bases, with 4 bases between. The CDR3: CASTDSGNTIYF. Here the CDR3 DNA reads TGTGCCAGCACAGACTCTGGAAACACCATATATTTT.

A note on this clone: A read error may account for a junction end that differs from germline. The CDR3 DNA follows: TGTGCCAGCAGTCCAGTAACCCAGCGGGAGGCGCGTTTC. The encoded protein is CASSPVTQREARF. J is TRBJ2-7 and V is TRBV6-5; 9 nucleotides match TRBD2. CDR1 and CDR2 from the germline V gene are MNHEY and SVGAGI. CDR3 length: 13 residues.

The chain joins TRBV30 to TRBJ2-6, with no clear D. Germline V gene lookup returns CDR1 GTSNPN and CDR2 SVGIG (reference sequence). The V and J ends lost 5 bases and 0 bases respectively, with 11 bases between them. The CDR3 sequence is 15 residues long. The CDR3 region has the DNA TGTGCCTGGTTACTGTGGAGCTCTGGGGCCAACGTCCTGACTTTC. It translates to CAWLLWSSGANVLTF.

The genes are TRBV3-1 (or the pseudogene TRBV3-2) and TRBJ2-5; D remains ambiguous. Looked up from germline, CDR1 is LGHDT and CDR2 is YNNKEL (reference sequence). Trimming took off 4 bases at V and 5 bases at J, with 5 bases between the two ends. The CDR3 has 11 residues. In DNA form, the CDR3 reads TGTGCCAGCAGCCTCGGGGAGACCCAGTACTTC. Translating gives CASSLGETQYF.

The chain combines TRBV10-2 with TRBJ2-1; 11 bases map to TRBD2. CDR3 length: 14 amino acids. J lost 10 bases, V lost 4 bases, and 6 bases had no gene match. From germline, CDR1 is WSHSY and CDR2 SAAADI. The chain's CDR3 is CASSGLAGGWEQFF. In nucleotides, the CDR3 is TGCGCCAGCAGTGGCCTAGCGGGAGGATGGGAGCAGTTCTTC.

This chain connects TRBV28 to TRBJ2-3, with 8 bases that match TRBD1. This CDR3 spans 15 amino acids. V shed 2 bases, J shed 5 bases, and the junction held 6 bases outside the gene matches. The germline V gene has CDR1 MDHEN and CDR2 SYDVKM. CDR3 sequence (DNA): TGTGCCAGCAGTTTAATGCAGGGGGCAGGAGATACGCAGTATTTT. Protein sequence: CASSLMQGAGDTQYF.

The chain carries TRBV28 and TRBJ2-7; 9 positions match TRBD1. There are 13 residues in the CDR3. J gave up 5 bases and V 6 bases, and 5 bases lay outside the gene matches. Germline V gene data show CDR1 as MDHEN and CDR2 as SYDVKM. DNA of the CDR3: TGTGCCAGCAGAACCGGGACAGGGCACGAGCAGTACTTC. This gives the protein CASRTGTGHEQYF.

The CDR3 region has the DNA TGTGCCAGCAGCTTGTTCGGGGACAGAAATCAGCCCCAGCATTTT. Protein sequence: CASSLFGDRNQPQHF. This chain uses TRBV5-5 with TRBJ1-5; 7 bases line up with TRBD1. V shed 1 base, J shed 4 bases, and the junction held 5 bases outside the gene matches. In germline, CDR1 is SGHKS, CDR2 YYEKEE (reference sequence). The CDR3 loop spans 15 amino acids.

The CDR3 spells CATTGDSYGYTF. The CDR3 DNA follows: TGTGCCACGACAGGGGATTCTTATGGCTACACCTTC. This chain links TRBV10-3 with TRBJ1-2, with 8 positions matching TRBD1. J gave up 5 bases and V 10 bases, and 6 bases lay outside the gene matches. Germline CDR1 reads ENHRY; CDR2 reads SYGVKD. CDR3 length: 12 residues.